This TCR beta chain was profiled in a study of shared clonotypes between healthy human individuals. Study overall: The donor group consisted of a couple of women and a few men, aged 18 to 49. Study observations and caveats: Compared with clonotypes that all four donors shared, non-shared clonotypes had lower generation probabilities. Larger estimated richness was generally seen in naive subsets than in memory subsets.

Splitting the CD4+ cells yielded a CD45RA+ naive subset and a CD45RA-negative memory subset. Details on this clone: As yet, its antigen is unknown.

Profiled with immunoSEQ multiplex PCR; TCRdb holds only in-frame clones, not every one. Counted here are over 850,000 clones, around three quarters occurring once; the ten biggest clones make up 0.55% to 0.7%. The J segment lost 3 bases and the V segment lost 5 bases, leaving 8 bases of the junction unmatched. Germline loops: CDR1 LGHNA, CDR2 YNFKEQ. This CDR3 comprises 16 residues. Material for sequencing was memory CD4+ T cells from PBMCs. Subset given: CD45RA-negative fraction. The TCR comes from a man younger than 35 in good health. Some clones in this sample may be carry-over from other donors' samples. The rearrangement joins TRBV4-2 to TRBJ2-3, with 10 bases matching TRBD2. The DNA for the CDR3 is TGTGCCAGCAGCTTGAGCGGGAGGGGAGGGACAGATACGCAGTATTTT. Translating it yields CASSLSGRGGTDTQYF.